This entry concerns a single T cell receptor (beta chain). Its specific antigen is unknown. Base quality data are lacking; no much larger clone is found one base away. This CDR3 is also generated by other DNA sequences in the sample. V ends up 0 bases short and J 5 bases short, with an unmatched junction base count of 2. Inclusive of the bounding cysteine and phenylalanine, the CDR3 is 15 residues long. Only CDR3 DNA is held: 45 bases, read in frame from base 1. Looking up the germline V gene yields CDR1 MNHEY and CDR2 SVGAGI. TCRbeta CDR3 regions were amplified from genomic DNA by means of the immunoSEQ Assay, a bias-controlled multiplex PCR. Per the original workflow: The number of nucleated cells in each sample was estimated by amplification of reference gene primers within the assay. To quantify the absolute abundance of each unique TCRbeta CDR3 rearrangement, sequence reads were collapsed and filtered. For each sample, productive Simpson clonality was calculated by taking the square root of Simpson's diversity index across productive rearrangements. TCRdb retrieved this table from immuneACCESS and kept in-frame rearrangements only. Not all clones are present; in checked studies, unresolved V genes account for under half, and no reason is known for the remainder. V, J and clone size were drawn from that table, and D and trimming were deduced from the DNA. In all, the sample holds a few hundred thousand clones, and about 88% of those were seen once. The ten largest clones add up to approximately 1.5% of the sample.

This sample was taken from a study of blood T cell repertoires in COVID-19 (dated by TCRdb to 2020 to 2021). About the investigation overall: The collaborator samples originated in the United States, Italy and Spain and spanned the acute and convalescent phases of COVID-19. The prospective study material was composed of cDNA or gDNA derived from T cells, B-cell-depleted T cells, or PBMCs. The dataset comprised deeply sampled blood TCRbeta repertoires from subjects exposed to, actively infected with, or recovered from COVID-19. The repertoires were released in a freely available public database intended as a resource for research on the immune response to SARS-CoV-2. The samples were drawn from the first 160 participants of the ongoing ImmuneRACE study and from some 1,300 subjects provided by 6 global collaborators. Nearly every sample came with metadata listing a de-identified subject ID, COVID-19 status, age in years and sex. HLA class I and class II types, where available, came from metadata supplied by the sample provider rather than from assay-based typing. Findings and caveats that apply to the study as a whole: The amount of clinical and demographic metadata varied by source and participant and was provided uncurated.

Enrolling through a virtual design, the prospective study's participants ranged in age from roughly 18 to 100 years and lived across 24 United States geographic areas. In the prospective study, participants were assigned to cohorts based on the clinical history participants reported in a screening survey and a study questionnaire. Exposed participants had been in contact, within 2 weeks of entering the study, with a person who had a PCR-confirmed or clinician-diagnosed case of COVID-19. Mobile phlebotomists in the prospective study collected whole blood, serum and a nasopharyngeal or oropharyngeal swab from every participant. Participants in the prospective study had the option to provide additional blood draws and questionnaires over an approximately 2-month period. Blood samples from the prospective study were shipped frozen or at room temperature prior to DNA extraction.

Sequencing was done on a sample of PBMCs or T cells enriched from blood (not recorded which). The clonotype originates from a woman between 18 and 30 years old who had been exposed to COVID-19. The rearranged segments are TRBV6-5 and TRBJ1-1; 11 middle bases align to TRBD1. At the DNA level, the sequence is TGTGCCAGCAGTTACTCCGGGACAGGGGGAACTGAAGCTTTCTTT. Its product reads: CASSYSGTGGTEAFF.